Listed below are T cell receptor beta chains from one sample, sequenced in a study of blood T cells in healthy people across ages. From the 5' RACE reads, TCRdb called clonotypes with MiXCR, one entry per CDR3 protein. In the table there are roughly 800,000 distinct CDR3 sequences, under 40% of which are singletons. The sample consisted of blood. These receptors all stem from a man aged 18 to 35 in good health. CDR3s include the opening cysteine and the closing phenylalanine or tryptophan. The order of the fields is J gene, V gene, clone size, D gene, CDR3 protein, CDR3 DNA. D genes are given only for firm matches. The listing skips clone size in some rows; elsewhere it reads once, few, many or a size class.

TRBJ1-1 | TRBV7-2 | NA | NA | CASSLEWEGTEAFF | TGTGCCAGCAGCTTAGAATGGGAGGGGACTGAAGCTTTCTTT
TRBJ2-1 | TRBV29-1 | NA | NA | CSGHETGLFHNEQFF | TGCAGCGGACATGAAACAGGGCTTTTCCACAATGAGCAGTTCTTC
TRBJ1-2 | TRBV7-2 | NA | NA | CASSWRQSACGYTF | TGTGCCAGCAGCTGGCGACAGAGTGCCTGTGGCTACACCTTC
TRBJ2-5 | TRBV6-5 | many | NA | CASSYSRGETQYF | TGTGCCAGCAGTTACTCGCGCGGTGAGACCCAGTACTTC
TRBJ2-3 | TRBV2 | NA | TRBD2 | CAGSLPGLAGGSSSTQYF | TGTGCCGGCAGTCTACCGGGACTAGCGGGGGGGTCCTCGTCTACGCAGTATTTT
TRBJ2-2 | TRBV20-1 | NA | NA | CSARGSHDGELFF | TGCAGTGCTAGGGGCAGCCACGACGGGGAGCTGTTTTTT
TRBJ2-7 | TRBV12-3/TRBV12-4 | few | NA | CASSPQDGPYEQYF | TGTGCCAGCAGCCCACAGGACGGGCCCTACGAGCAGTACTTC
TRBJ1-5 | TRBV29-1 | few | TRBD1 | CSVPKRPGQKNYQPQHF | TGCAGCGTCCCCAAGAGACCGGGACAGAAAAATTATCAGCCCCAGCATTTT
TRBJ1-2 | TRBV12-3/TRBV12-4 | many | NA | CASSGAANYGYTF | TGTGCCAGCAGTGGGGCAGCTAACTATGGCTACACCTTC
TRBJ1-1 | TRBV12-3/TRBV12-4 | NA | NA | CASSSGGPGNTEAFF | TGTGCCAGCAGTTCTGGGGGGCCCGGGAACACTGAAGCTTTCTTT
TRBJ2-1 | TRBV18 | once | TRBD2 | CAGSPSQRGGRGEQFF | TGTGCCGGCTCACCATCTCAGCGGGGGGGCCGGGGTGAGCAGTTCTTC
TRBJ2-2 | TRBV2 | NA | NA | CASTHEGTPGELFF | TGTGCCAGCACCCATGAAGGGACCCCCGGGGAGCTGTTTTTT
TRBJ1-5 | TRBV7-8 | NA | NA | CASSPGARDYSNQPQHF | TGTGCCAGCAGCCCTGGGGCGAGGGACTATAGCAATCAGCCCCAGCATTTT
TRBJ2-1 | TRBV7-3 | many | NA | CASSLTGGGYEQFF | TGTGCCAGCAGCTTAACGGGAGGGGGCTATGAGCAGTTCTTC
TRBJ2-2 | TRBV5-6 | NA | TRBD2 | CASSSTSGGRDPTGELFF | TGTGCCAGCAGCTCAACTAGCGGGGGCCGAGACCCCACCGGGGAGCTGTTTTTT
TRBJ2-3 | TRBV20-1 | NA | TRBD2 | CSARDGRGATPDTQYF | TGCAGTGCTAGAGATGGGCGGGGGGCCACCCCAGATACGCAGTATTTT
TRBJ1-6 | TRBV14 | NA | NA | CASSQDGTYSPLHF | TGTGCCAGCAGCCAAGATGGGACGTATTCACCCCTCCACTTT
TRBJ2-1 | TRBV4-1 | few | NA | CASSHPGANDNEQFF | TGCGCCAGCAGCCACCCCGGGGCCAACGACAATGAGCAGTTCTTC
TRBJ2-5 | TRBV5-6 | NA | TRBD2 | CASSLPFGVAGLIYNEQYF | TGTGCCAGCAGCTTGCCATTCGGGGTAGCGGGCTTGATATACAATGAGCAGTACTTC
TRBJ2-3 | TRBV24-1 | NA | NA | CATSDFGGDTQYF | TGTGCCACCAGTGATTTTGGGGGTGATACGCAGTATTTT
TRBJ1-1 | TRBV5-4 | few | NA | CASSLGGAGIEAFF | TGTGCCAGCAGCTTGGGGGGGGCGGGCATTGAAGCTTTCTTT
TRBJ1-5 | TRBV7-2 | NA | NA | CASSFVRGNQPQHF | TGTGCCAGCAGCTTTGTACGGGGAAATCAGCCCCAGCATTTT
TRBJ2-5 | TRBV20-1 | many | TRBD2 | CSARDLRTSGDFSYQETQYF | TGCAGTGCTAGAGATCTTAGGACTAGCGGGGATTTCTCGTACCAAGAGACCCAGTACTTC
TRBJ1-2 | TRBV5-5 | few | TRBD1 | CASSSGQGPNLYGYTF | TGTGCCAGCAGCTCAGGACAGGGGCCGAATCTATATGGCTACACCTTC
TRBJ2-7 | TRBV7-2 | once | NA | CASSATSWEGASYEQYF | TGTGCCAGCAGCGCAACCTCATGGGAAGGGGCCTCCTACGAGCAGTACTTC
TRBJ2-1 | TRBV14 | few | TRBD1 | CASVGTGGGEQFF | TGTGCCAGCGTCGGGACAGGGGGTGGAGAGCAGTTCTTC
TRBJ2-7 | TRBV2 | few | NA | CASRLDYYEQYF | TGTGCCAGCAGACTCGACTACTACGAGCAGTACTTC
TRBJ2-3 | TRBV7-9 | few | TRBD1 | CASSAGTGHEDTQYF | TGTGCCAGCAGCGCCGGGACAGGGCATGAAGATACGCAGTATTTT
TRBJ2-3 | TRBV5-6 | NA | NA | CASSSGTSDTQYF | TGTGCCAGCAGCTCTGGGACGTCAGATACGCAGTATTTT
TRBJ1-1 | TRBV6-5 | many | NA | CASSRGVNTEAFF | TGTGCCAGCAGTCGGGGGGTGAACACTGAAGCTTTCTTT
TRBJ2-1 | TRBV13 | NA | NA | CASSLGSGVETQFF | TGTGCCAGCAGCTTAGGATCCGGGGTGGAGACCCAGTTCTTC
TRBJ2-7 | TRBV7-2 | NA | NA | CASSLASGSSYEQYF | TGTGCCAGCAGCTTAGCTTCTGGGAGCTCCTACGAGCAGTACTTC
TRBJ1-5 | TRBV5-1 | few | NA | CASSEGSAGQPQHF | TGCGCCAGCAGCGAGGGATCTGCGGGTCAGCCCCAGCATTTT
TRBJ2-4 | TRBV19 | NA | TRBD1 | CASGEQGLNIQYF | TGTGCCAGTGGTGAACAGGGGTTAAACATTCAGTACTTC
TRBJ1-2 | TRBV19 | many | TRBD1 | CASRPTGTGYGYTF | TGTGCCAGTCGCCCGACCGGGACAGGATATGGCTACACCTTC
TRBJ2-2 | TRBV15 | NA | NA | CATSQEDRKAGELFF | TGTGCCACCAGCCAGGAAGACAGGAAGGCCGGGGAGCTGTTTTTT
TRBJ2-3 | TRBV29-1 | NA | NA | CSGEVRGYTDTQYF | TGCAGCGGTGAGGTGAGGGGCTACACAGATACGCAGTATTTT